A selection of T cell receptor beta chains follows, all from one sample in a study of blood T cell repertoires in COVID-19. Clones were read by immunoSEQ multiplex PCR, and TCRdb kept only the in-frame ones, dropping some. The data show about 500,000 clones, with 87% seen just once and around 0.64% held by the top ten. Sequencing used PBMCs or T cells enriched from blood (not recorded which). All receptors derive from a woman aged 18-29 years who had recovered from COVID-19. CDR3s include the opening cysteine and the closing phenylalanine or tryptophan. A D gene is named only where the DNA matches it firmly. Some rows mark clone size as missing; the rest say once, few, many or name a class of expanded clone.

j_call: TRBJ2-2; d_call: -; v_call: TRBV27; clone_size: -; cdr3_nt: TGTGCCAGCAGTCCCGGACGGGGCGGGGAGCTGTTTTTT; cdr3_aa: CASSPGRGGELFF
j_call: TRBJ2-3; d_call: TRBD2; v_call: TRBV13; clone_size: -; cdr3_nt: TGTGCCAGCAGTTTGGGAGCGGGGGGCACAGATACGCAGTATTTT; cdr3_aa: CASSLGAGGTDTQYF
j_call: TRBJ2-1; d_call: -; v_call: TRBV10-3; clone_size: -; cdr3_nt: TGTGCCATCAGTGAGTCGACAGGTAGCTCCTACAATGAGCAGTTCTTC; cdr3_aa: CAISESTGSSYNEQFF
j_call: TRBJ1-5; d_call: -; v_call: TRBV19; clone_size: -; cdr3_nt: TGTGCCAGTAATAGACCACCCCTCAGGGATCAGCCCCAGCATTTT; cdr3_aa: CASNRPPLRDQPQHF
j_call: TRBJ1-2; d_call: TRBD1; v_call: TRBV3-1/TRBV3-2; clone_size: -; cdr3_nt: TGTGCCAGCAGCCATTTGGTTACAGGGGACTATGGCTACACCTTC; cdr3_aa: CASSHLVTGDYGYTF
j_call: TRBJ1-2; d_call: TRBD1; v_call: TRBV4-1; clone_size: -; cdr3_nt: TGCGCCAGCAGCCAAGTTGTTGGGGACAGGGGGTACTATGGCTACACCTTC; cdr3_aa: CASSQVVGDRGYYGYTF
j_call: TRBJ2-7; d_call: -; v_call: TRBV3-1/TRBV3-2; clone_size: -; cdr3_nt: TGTGCCAGCAGCCAAGTCGGGGTCCCTCCCTACGAGCAGTACTTC; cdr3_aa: CASSQVGVPPYEQYF
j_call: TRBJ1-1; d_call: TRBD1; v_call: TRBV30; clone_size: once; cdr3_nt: TGTGCCTGGATACGACAGGGGGAGACTGAAGCTTTCTTT; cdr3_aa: CAWIRQGETEAFF
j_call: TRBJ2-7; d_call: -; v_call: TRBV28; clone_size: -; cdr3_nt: TGTGCCAGCAGTTTACCGAGCGGCCGGAGCTCCTACGAGCAGTACTTC; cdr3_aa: CASSLPSGRSSYEQYF
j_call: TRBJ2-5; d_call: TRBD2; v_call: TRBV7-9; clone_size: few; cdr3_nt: TGTGCCAGCAGCTTAGATAGCGGGGGGTTAGAAGAGACCCAGTACTTC; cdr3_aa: CASSLDSGGLEETQYF
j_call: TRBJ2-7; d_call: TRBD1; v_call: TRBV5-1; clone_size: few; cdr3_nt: TGCGCCAGCAGCTTCGGGACAGGGGTCTCCTACGAGCAGTACTTC; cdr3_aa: CASSFGTGVSYEQYF
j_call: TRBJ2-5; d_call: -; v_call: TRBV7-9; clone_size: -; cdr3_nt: TGTGCCAGCAGCACTAGTCAGGAGACCCAGTACTTC; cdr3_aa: CASSTSQETQYF
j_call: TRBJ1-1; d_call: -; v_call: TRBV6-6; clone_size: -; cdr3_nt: TGTGCCAGCAGTCTTGCCCGGGGGGCAGGGGAGAGCGTCGGAGCTGAAGCTTTCTTT; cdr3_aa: CASSLARGAGESVGAEAFF
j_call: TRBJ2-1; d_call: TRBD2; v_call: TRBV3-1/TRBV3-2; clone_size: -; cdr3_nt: TGTGCCAGCAGGGGGGATACTAGCGGGGGTTGGAATGAGCAGTTCTTC; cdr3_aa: CASRGDTSGGWNEQFF
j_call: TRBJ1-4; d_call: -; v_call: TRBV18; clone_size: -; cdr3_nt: TGTGCCAGCTCCCCAGATCAAGACAGCCATGAAAAACTGTTTTTT; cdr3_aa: CASSPDQDSHEKLFF
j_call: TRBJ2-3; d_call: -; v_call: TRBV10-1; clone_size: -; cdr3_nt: TGCGCCAGCAGTGAGTCGGGGGGGGCAGGAGATACGCAGTATTTT; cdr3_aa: CASSESGGAGDTQYF
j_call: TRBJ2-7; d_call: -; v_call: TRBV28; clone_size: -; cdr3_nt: TGTGCCAGCAAAGACACCACCTACGAGCAGTACTTC; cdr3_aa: CASKDTTYEQYF
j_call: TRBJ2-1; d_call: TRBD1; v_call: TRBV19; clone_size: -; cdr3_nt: TGTGCCAGTAGTTCCTTGGACAGGGGGACTGGGGATGAGCAGTTCTTC; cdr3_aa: CASSSLDRGTGDEQFF
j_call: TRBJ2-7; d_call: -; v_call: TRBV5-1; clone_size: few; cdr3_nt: TGCGCCAGCAGCTTGAGTGCTAGCTACTACGAGCAGTACTTC; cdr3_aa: CASSLSASYYEQYF
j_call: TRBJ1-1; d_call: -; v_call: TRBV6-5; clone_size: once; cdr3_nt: TGTGCCAGCAGCCAGCGACTCGCAGGGGACGCTTTCTTT; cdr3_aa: CASSQRLAGDAFF
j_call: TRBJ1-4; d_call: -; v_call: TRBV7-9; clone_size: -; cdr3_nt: TGTGCCAGCAGCTCAGGGTTCGATAATGAAAAACTGTTTTTT; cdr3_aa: CASSSGFDNEKLFF
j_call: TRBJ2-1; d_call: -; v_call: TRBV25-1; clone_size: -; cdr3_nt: TGTGCCAGCAGTGAATATATAGGAGGGGGCGATGAGCAGTTCTTC; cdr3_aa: CASSEYIGGGDEQFF
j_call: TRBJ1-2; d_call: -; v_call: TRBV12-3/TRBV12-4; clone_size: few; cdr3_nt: TGTGCCAGCAGTTTATCAGAGGAGTCACGCACCTTC; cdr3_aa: CASSLSEESRTF
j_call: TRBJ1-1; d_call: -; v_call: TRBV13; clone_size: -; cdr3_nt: TGTGCCAGCAGCCCCTACCGCGACAGGGAAGCTTTCTTT; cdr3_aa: CASSPYRDREAFF
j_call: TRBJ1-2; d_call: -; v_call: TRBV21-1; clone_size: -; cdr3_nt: TGTGCCAGCAGCACCGAGAGGGAGGGATCAAAATGGGGCGGCTACACCTTC; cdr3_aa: CASSTEREGSKWGGYTF
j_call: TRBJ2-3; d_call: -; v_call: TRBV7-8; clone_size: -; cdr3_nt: TGTGCCACCCTTTGGTTCGAGGGCGCAGATACGCAGTATTTT; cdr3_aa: CATLWFEGADTQYF
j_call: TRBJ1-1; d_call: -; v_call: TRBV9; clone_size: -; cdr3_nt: TGTGCCAGCAGCACCGGGTCAAACCCCGCTTTCTTT; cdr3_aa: CASSTGSNPAFF
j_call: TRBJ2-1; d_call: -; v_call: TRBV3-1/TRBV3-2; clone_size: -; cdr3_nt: TGTGCCAGCAGCCAGCGGGTTGGACTACCACCGGCGGCGAGCTCCTACAATGAGCAGTTCTTC; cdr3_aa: CASSQRVGLPPAASSYNEQFF
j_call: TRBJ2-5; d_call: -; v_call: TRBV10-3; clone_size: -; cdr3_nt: TGTGCCATCAGCCAAGGGGGATTTGGGGGAGAGACCCAGTACTTC; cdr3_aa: CAISQGGFGGETQYF
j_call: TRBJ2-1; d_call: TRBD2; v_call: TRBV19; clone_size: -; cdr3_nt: TGTGCCAGTAGCCCACTAGCGGGGGAGGAGCAGTTCTTC; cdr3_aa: CASSPLAGEEQFF
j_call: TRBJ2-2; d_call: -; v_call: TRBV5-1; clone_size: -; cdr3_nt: TGCGCCAGCAGCTTGGGCGGTTTGAACACCGGGGAGCTGTTTTTT; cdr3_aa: CASSLGGLNTGELFF
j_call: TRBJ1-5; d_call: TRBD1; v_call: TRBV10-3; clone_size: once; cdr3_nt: TGTGCCATCAGTCAAGTCCCCGGGACAGATTATCAGCCCCAGCATTTT; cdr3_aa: CAISQVPGTDYQPQHF
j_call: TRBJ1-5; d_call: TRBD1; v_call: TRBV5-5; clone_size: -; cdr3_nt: TGTGCCAGCAACTCACATACAGGGGATCAGCCCCAGCATTTT; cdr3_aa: CASNSHTGDQPQHF
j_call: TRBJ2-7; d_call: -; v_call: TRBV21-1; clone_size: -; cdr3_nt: TGTGCCAGCAGGGGGAAGGGGACAGGGACCTACGAGCAGTACTTC; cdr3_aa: CASRGKGTGTYEQYF
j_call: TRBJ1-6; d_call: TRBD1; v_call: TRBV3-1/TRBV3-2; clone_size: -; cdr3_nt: TGTGCCAGCAGCCAGAGGGGGCCCCATTCACCCCTCCACTTT; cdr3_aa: CASSQRGPHSPLHF
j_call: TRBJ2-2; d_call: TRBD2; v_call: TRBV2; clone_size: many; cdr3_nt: TGTGCCAGCAGACGACTAGCGAGCGACACCGGGGAGCTGTTTTTT; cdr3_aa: CASRRLASDTGELFF
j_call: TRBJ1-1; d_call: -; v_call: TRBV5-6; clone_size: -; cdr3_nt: TGTGCCAGCAGCGATTTAGCTCGGCTCGAAGCTTTCTTT; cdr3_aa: CASSDLARLEAFF
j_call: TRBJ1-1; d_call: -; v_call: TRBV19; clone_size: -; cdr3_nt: TGTGCCAGTAGTCCGGACGGGGAGAACACTGAAGCTTTCTTT; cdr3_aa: CASSPDGENTEAFF
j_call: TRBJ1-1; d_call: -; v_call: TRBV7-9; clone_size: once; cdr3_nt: TGTGCCAGCAGCTCTGGGCAGGGTGTGAACACTGAAGCTTTCTTT; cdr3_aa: CASSSGQGVNTEAFF
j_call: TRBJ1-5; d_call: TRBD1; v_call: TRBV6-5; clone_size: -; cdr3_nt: TGTGCCAGCAGTTCCATTCGGACAGGGGAGCCCCAGCATTTT; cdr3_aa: CASSSIRTGEPQHF